This T cell receptor beta chain appears in the sequencing data of a study of blood T cell repertoires in COVID-19. Data came from immunoSEQ multiplex PCR; TCRdb stores just in-frame clones and leaves some out. The sample lists around 400,000 clones, more than 70% seen once, with more than 0.95% in the top ten. Trimming cost V 5 bases and J 2 bases, with 21 bases left between them. Germline values: CDR1 LNHDA, CDR2 SQIVND (reference sequence). The CDR3 runs to 17 residues. The sequence was obtained from a middle-aged man with acute or convalescent COVID-19. The chain couples TRBV19 to TRBJ2-5; a possible D gene is TRBD1 (7 bases). The sample consisted of peripheral blood. CDR3 bases: TGTGCCAGTAGTCCCCCAGGGGGGCTTTCGATACAAGAGACCCAGTACTTC. This encodes CASSPPGGLSIQETQYF. Using reference TRBV19 and TRBJ2-5 for the parts outside the CDR3, the full variable domain is DGGITQSPKYLFRKEGQNVTLSCEQNLNHDAMYWYRQDPGQGLRLIYYSQIVNDFQKGDIAEGYSVSREKKESFPLTVTSAQKNPTAFYLCASSPPGGLSIQETQYFGPGTRLLVL.